A selection of T cell receptor beta chains follows, all from one sample in a study of shared clonotypes between healthy human individuals. Some clones are missing from TCRdb's copy, which holds only in-frame ones; the method was immunoSEQ multiplex PCR. The table shows nearly 750,000 clones, with around 77% occurring only once. The sequencing input was memory CD4+ T cells sorted from blood. These TCRs come from a woman in her 30s in good health. Each CDR3 is given with its conserved first and last residue. Each record gives: clone size, V gene, CDR3 protein. Clone size is shown for a subset of rows, as once, few, many or a class of expanded clone.

. TRBV5-1 CASRLRDSETQYF
. TRBV28 CASSSRVGGANVLTF
. TRBV5-1 CASSLGQGTSGANVLTF
. TRBV11-2 CASSRQYEQYF
. TRBV5-1 CASSMGSAGGIYEQYF
once TRBV10-3 CAIRGTETYEQYF
. TRBV18 CASSPVSSSYNEQFF
. TRBV7-9 CASSLGRTGQETQYF
. TRBV11-2 CASSFGGTSLGNEQYF
. TRBV6-5 CASSYRDRFETQYF
once TRBV9 CASSVEYGGELFF
. TRBV28 CASSPTSEGSNQPQHF
. TRBV6-5 CASRTGIYQPQHF
once TRBV18 CASSPGVESTEAFF
. TRBV2 CASREDGGVYGYTF
. TRBV2 CASSEEGNTEAFF
. TRBV4-1 CASSFDRALGGGNQPQHF
. TRBV14 CASSQGQATNEKLFF
few TRBV18 CASSVEEGNYGYTF
few TRBV29-1 CSVRQSYNEQFF
. TRBV28 CASSHRDGLREQYF
. TRBV2 CASNDDTNYGYTF
. TRBV19 CASSIAGGPNTEAFF
. TRBV5-1 CASSPAGGPGANVLTF
. TRBV7-2 CASSLSQGARDNYGYTF
once TRBV28 CASSFGGTSLYGYTF
. TRBV7-8 CASSPYRVGNQPQHF
. TRBV6-5 CASSYSRTYEQYF
. TRBV5-1 CASSLQGAAVTTEAFF
few TRBV30 CAWTGVDTEAFF
. TRBV18 CASSPRDSNNEQFF
. TRBV5-1 CASSTALGATDTQYF
. TRBV7-2 CASSLAGSGIYEQYF
. TRBV7-9 CASSLGPRGGASYTF
. TRBV18 CASSPVNRDVGTEAFF
. TRBV5-1 CASSLGQGDEKLFF
. TRBV7-6 CASSFELAGVGRYEQYF